Sequencing of this T cell receptor beta chain was carried out in a study of spatial heterogeneity in lung cancer. The overall study: After resection, follow-up PBMC samples were sequenced when available, at a median of roughly 24 months later.

TCRdb fed the 5' RACE reads into MiXCR, producing one record per CDR3 protein. Of around 15,000 distinct CDR3 sequences listed, 15% to 20% are singletons. In this sample, this clonotype turned up many times. As to time point: blood at routine non-recurrence follow-up after resection. Material for sequencing was whole RNA from tumor, nontumor lung or frozen PBMC, left unsorted. The CDR3 runs 12 residues. The ends were cut back, 6 bases at V and 4 bases at J, with 8 bases in the middle. CDR1 and CDR2 from the germline V gene are SGHDT and YYEEEE. Sequenced material: PBMCs, taken at follow-up. The clonotype was recovered from a male donor with early-stage non-small cell lung cancer. The gene calls are TRBV5-6 and TRBJ1-5, with D perhaps TRBD1 (5 bases). CDR3 in amino acids: CASNRQNQPQHF. In DNA, the CDR3 is TGTGCCAGCAACCGACAGAATCAGCCCCAGCATTTT. The full variable domain, with the rest looked up from reference TRBV5-6 and TRBJ1-5, is DAGVTQSPTHLIKTRGQQVTLRCSPKSGHDTVSWYQQALGQGPQFIFQYYEEEERQRGNFPDRFSGHQFPNYSSELNVNALLLGDSALYLCASNRQNQPQHFGDGTRLSIL.